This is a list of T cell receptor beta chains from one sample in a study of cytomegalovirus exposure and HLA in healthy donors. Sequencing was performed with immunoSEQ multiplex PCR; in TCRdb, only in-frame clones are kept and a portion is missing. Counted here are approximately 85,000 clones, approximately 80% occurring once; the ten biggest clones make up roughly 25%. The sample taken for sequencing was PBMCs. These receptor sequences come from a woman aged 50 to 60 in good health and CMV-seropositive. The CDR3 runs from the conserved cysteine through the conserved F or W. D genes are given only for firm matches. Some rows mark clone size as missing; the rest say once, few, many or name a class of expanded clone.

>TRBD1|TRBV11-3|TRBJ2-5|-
CASIRSGQGEETQYF
TGTGCCAGTATTAGGTCGGGACAGGGAGAAGAGACCCAGTACTTC
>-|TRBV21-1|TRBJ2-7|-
CASSRAHEQYF
TGTGCCAGCAGCAGGGCCCACGAGCAGTACTTC
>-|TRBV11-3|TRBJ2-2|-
CASSLVRGGELFF
TGTGCCAGCAGCTTAGTGCGCGGTGGGGAGCTGTTTTTT
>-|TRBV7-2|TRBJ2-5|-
CASSLQGGAVGTQYF
TGTGCCAGCAGCTTACAGGGCGGGGCGGTCGGGACCCAGTACTTC
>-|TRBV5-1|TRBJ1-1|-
CASSSQGVNTEAFF
TGCGCCAGCAGCTCGCAGGGTGTCAACACTGAAGCTTTCTTT
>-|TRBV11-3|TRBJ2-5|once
CASSFWTAKQETQYF
TGTGCCAGCAGCTTTTGGACAGCCAAACAAGAGACCCAGTACTTC
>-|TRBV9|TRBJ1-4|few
CASSGQATTNEKLFF
TGTGCCAGCAGCGGACAGGCGACAACTAATGAAAAACTGTTTTTT
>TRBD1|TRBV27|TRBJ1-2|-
CASSLRGGLNYGYTF
TGTGCCAGCAGTTTAAGAGGGGGCCTTAACTATGGCTACACCTTC
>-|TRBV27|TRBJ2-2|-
CASSFSRVTGELFF
TGTGCCAGCAGTTTCTCTAGAGTCACCGGGGAGCTGTTTTTT
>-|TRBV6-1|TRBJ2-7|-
CASSEPLRRFWEQYF
TGTGCCAGCAGTGAACCCCTGCGCCGCTTCTGGGAGCAGTACTTC
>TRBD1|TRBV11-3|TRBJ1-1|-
CASSLIGQGGAEAFF
TGTGCCAGCAGCCTCATCGGACAGGGAGGAGCTGAAGCTTTCTTT
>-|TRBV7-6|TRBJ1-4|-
CASSLEGSAEKLFF
TGTGCCAGCAGCTTAGAGGGGTCAGCTGAAAAACTGTTTTTT
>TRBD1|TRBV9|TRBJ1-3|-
CASSRDRGGGNTIYF
TGTGCCAGCAGCCGGGACAGGGGAGGTGGAAACACCATATATTTT
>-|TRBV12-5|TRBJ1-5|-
CASGLVSGYSNQPQHF
TGTGCTAGTGGTTTGGTATCAGGTTATAGCAATCAGCCCCAGCATTTT
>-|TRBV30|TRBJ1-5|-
CAWSNRAGGQPQHF
TGTGCCTGGAGCAACAGGGCCGGAGGTCAGCCCCAGCATTTT
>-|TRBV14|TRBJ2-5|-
CASSHIGRPQEETQYF
TGTGCCAGCAGCCACATAGGAAGGCCACAGGAAGAGACCCAGTACTTC
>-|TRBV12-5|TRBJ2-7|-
CASGSGGSYEQYF
TGTGCTAGTGGTTCTGGGGGGTCCTACGAGCAGTACTTC
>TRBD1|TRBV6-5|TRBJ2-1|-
CASNPTGGGNEQFF
TGTGCCAGCAACCCGACAGGGGGCGGCAATGAGCAGTTCTTC
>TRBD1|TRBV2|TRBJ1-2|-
CASSAWWDRAYGYTF
TGTGCCAGCAGTGCCTGGTGGGACAGAGCCTATGGCTACACCTTC
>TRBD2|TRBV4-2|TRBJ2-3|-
CASSQEWRGGWDTQYF
TGTGCCAGCAGCCAAGAATGGCGGGGGGGTTGGGATACGCAGTATTTT
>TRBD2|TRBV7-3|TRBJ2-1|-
CASSLTSGASYNEQFF
TGTGCCAGCAGCTTAACTAGCGGGGCGTCCTACAATGAGCAGTTCTTC
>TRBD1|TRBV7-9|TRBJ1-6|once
CASSSQGAMNSPLHF
TGTGCCAGCAGCTCACAGGGGGCGATGAATTCACCCCTCCACTTT
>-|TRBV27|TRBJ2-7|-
CASSLGFPQPPISYEQYF
TGTGCCAGCAGTTTAGGGTTCCCACAGCCACCTATATCCTACGAGCAGTACTTC
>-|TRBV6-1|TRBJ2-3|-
CASSVSDTQYF
TGTGCCAGCAGTGTCTCAGATACGCAGTATTTT
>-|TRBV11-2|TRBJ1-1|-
CASSLAPEGTEAFF
TGTGCCAGCAGCTTAGCTCCGGAGGGCACTGAAGCTTTCTTT
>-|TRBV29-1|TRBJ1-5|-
CSVATGMVGQPQHF
TGCAGCGTCGCTACAGGGATGGTCGGTCAGCCCCAGCATTTT
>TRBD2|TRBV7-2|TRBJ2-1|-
CASSPSGGAYNEQFF
TGTGCCAGCAGCCCAAGCGGGGGCGCATACAATGAGCAGTTCTTC
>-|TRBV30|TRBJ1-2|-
CAWTHYTLVNYGYTF
TGTGCCTGGACTCACTATACTCTAGTGAACTATGGCTACACCTTC
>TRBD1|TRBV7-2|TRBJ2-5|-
CASSARGWGQQETQYF
TGTGCCAGCAGCGCCCGCGGGTGGGGACAGCAAGAGACCCAGTACTTC
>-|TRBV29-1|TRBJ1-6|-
CSATTGSKAPLHF
TGCAGCGCTACCACAGGGTCGAAGGCACCCCTCCACTTT
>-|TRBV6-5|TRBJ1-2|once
CASTGQNNYGYTF
TGTGCCAGCACCGGACAGAATAACTATGGCTACACCTTC
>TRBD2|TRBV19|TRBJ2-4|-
CASSIETSGSRDIQYF
TGTGCCAGTAGTATAGAAACTAGCGGGAGTAGGGACATTCAGTACTTC
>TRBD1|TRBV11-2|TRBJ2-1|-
CASSPPRQGGRHEQFF
TGTGCCAGCAGCCCACCGCGACAGGGCGGAAGGCATGAGCAGTTCTTC
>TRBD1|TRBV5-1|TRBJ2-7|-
CASSPGGTGSLKQYF
TGCGCCAGCAGCCCGGGCGGGACAGGATCTTTAAAGCAGTACTTC
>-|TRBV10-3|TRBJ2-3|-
CAISFSSTDTQYF
TGTGCCATCAGTTTCTCTAGCACAGATACGCAGTATTTT
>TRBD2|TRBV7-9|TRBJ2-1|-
CASSLSSTSGRVGEQFF
TGTGCCAGCAGCTTGAGTTCGACTAGCGGGAGGGTTGGTGAGCAGTTCTTC
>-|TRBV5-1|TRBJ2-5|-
CASSQSGGRETQYF
TGCGCCAGCAGCCAGTCGGGGGGCCGGGAGACCCAGTACTTC
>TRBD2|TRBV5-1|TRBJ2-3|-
CASSREVVSTDTQCF
TGCGCCAGCAGCCGGGAGGTGGTGAGCACAGATACGCAGTGTTTT
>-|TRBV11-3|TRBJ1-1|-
CASSKSDTEAFF
TGTGCCAGCAGTAAGTCGGACACTGAAGCTTTCTTT
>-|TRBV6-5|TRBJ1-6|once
CASSYGPRDNSPLHF
TGTGCCAGCAGTTACGGGCCGAGGGATAATTCACCCCTCCACTTT